The sequence of this TCR beta chain was determined in a study of shared clonotypes between healthy human individuals. CDR1 and CDR2 from the germline V gene are SGDLS and YYNGEE. V was clipped by 3 bases and J by 6 bases, with 13 bases between them. The CDR3 extends over 14 amino acids. Some clones are missing from TCRdb's copy, which holds only in-frame ones; the method was immunoSEQ multiplex PCR. The sample consists of 2.3 million or so clones, 85% to 95% of them appearing once. The investigators split CD4+ cells into a CD45RA+ naive subset and a CD45RA-negative memory subset. What was sequenced was naive CD4+ T cells from PBMCs. Subset: CD45RA+ positively selected. The origin of this receptor is a man in his late teens or twenties in good health. Some clones in this sample may be carry-over from other donors' samples. This chain links TRBV9 with TRBJ2-1, with D maybe TRBD2 (7 bases). The DNA of the CDR3 is TGTGCCAGCAGCGCGGGGGGCGGCGGCAATGAGCAGTTCTTC. Protein sequence: CASSAGGGGNEQFF.